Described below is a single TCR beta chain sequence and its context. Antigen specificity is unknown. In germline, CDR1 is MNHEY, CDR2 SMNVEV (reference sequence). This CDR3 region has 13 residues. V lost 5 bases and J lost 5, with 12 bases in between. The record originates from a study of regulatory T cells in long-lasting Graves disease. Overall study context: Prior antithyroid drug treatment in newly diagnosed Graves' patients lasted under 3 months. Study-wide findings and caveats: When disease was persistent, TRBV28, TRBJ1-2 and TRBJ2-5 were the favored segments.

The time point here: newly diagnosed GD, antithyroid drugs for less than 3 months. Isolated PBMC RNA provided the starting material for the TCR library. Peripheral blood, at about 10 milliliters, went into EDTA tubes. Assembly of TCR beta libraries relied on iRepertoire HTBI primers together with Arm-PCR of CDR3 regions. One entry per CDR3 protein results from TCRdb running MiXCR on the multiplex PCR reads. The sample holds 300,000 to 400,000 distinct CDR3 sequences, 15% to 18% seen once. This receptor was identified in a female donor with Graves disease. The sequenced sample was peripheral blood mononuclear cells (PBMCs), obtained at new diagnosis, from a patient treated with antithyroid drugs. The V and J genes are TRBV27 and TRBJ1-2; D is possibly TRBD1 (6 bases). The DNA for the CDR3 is TGTGCCAGCAGTGGCCAGGGGACGTATGGCTACACCTTC. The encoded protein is CASSGQGTYGYTF.